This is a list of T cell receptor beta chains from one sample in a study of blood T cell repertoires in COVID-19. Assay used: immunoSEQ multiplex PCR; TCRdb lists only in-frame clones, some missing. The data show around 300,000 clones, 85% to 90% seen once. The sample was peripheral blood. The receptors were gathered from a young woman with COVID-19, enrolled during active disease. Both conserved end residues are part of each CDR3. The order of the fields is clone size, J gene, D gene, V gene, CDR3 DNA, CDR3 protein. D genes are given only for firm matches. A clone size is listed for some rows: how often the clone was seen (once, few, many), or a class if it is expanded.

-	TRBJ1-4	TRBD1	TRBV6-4	TGTGCCAGCAGTCAGAATGGACAGGGGGCGAGTGAAAAACTGTTTTTT	CASSQNGQGASEKLFF
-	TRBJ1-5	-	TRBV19	TGTGCCAGTAGTAACCGGGGTAGCAATCAGCCCCAGCATTTT	CASSNRGSNQPQHF
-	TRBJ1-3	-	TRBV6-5	TGTGCCAGCAGTTCACAGGGAAGCGGAAACACCATATATTTT	CASSSQGSGNTIYF
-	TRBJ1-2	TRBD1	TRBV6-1	TGTGCCAGCAGTGCGACCGGGACAGGGGGCGCGCTCCCCTATGGCTACACCTTC	CASSATGTGGALPYGYTF
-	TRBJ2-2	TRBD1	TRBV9	TGTGCCAGCAGTAACAGGGGGAACACCGGGGAGCTGTTTTTT	CASSNRGNTGELFF
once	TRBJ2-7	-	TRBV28	TGTGCCAGCAGTTTGGGCGGGGATCTATACGAGCAGTACTTC	CASSLGGDLYEQYF
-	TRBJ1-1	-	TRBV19	TGTGCCAGTAGCCCTACCCCGACAGGTCGGACTGAAGCTTTCTTT	CASSPTPTGRTEAFF
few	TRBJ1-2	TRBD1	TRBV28	TGTGCCAGCAGCCAAGGGGGCAGGAGGGACTATGGCTACACCTTC	CASSQGGRRDYGYTF
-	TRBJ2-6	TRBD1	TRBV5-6	TGTGCCAGCAGTTTCGGACAGGGTTATGCTGGGGCCAACGTCCTGACTTTC	CASSFGQGYAGANVLTF
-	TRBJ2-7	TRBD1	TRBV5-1	TGCGCCAGCGGTTGGGACAGGGGGAGCTCCTACGAGCAGTACTTC	CASGWDRGSSYEQYF
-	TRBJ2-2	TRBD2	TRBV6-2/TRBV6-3	TGTGCCAGCAGTTTCGGACTAGCGGAGAACACCGGGGAGCTGTTTTTT	CASSFGLAENTGELFF
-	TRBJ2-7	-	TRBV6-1	TGTGCCAGCAGTGATAGAAGGGGCACCTACGAGCAGTACTTC	CASSDRRGTYEQYF
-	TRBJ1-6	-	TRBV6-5	TGTGCCAGCAGTAGGACAGTTAATAATTCACCCCTCCACTTT	CASSRTVNNSPLHF
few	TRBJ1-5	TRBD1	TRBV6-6	TGTGCCAGCAGGGCAGGGGGACCAAATCAGCCCCAGCATTTT	CASRAGGPNQPQHF
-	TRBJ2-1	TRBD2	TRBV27	TGTGCCACCACCCCCCAACTAGCGGGAGCTGGGAATGAGCAGTTCTTC	CATTPQLAGAGNEQFF
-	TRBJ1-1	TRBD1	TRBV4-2	TGTGCCAGCAGCCCCTCCCTCGGACAGGGGAACACTGAAGCTTTCTTT	CASSPSLGQGNTEAFF
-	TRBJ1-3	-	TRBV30	TGTGCCTGGAGTGTAGCGCGACCCTCTGGAAACACCATATATTTT	CAWSVARPSGNTIYF
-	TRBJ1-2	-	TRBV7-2	TGTGCCAGCAGCCGTGAGTCCTATGGCTACACCTTC	CASSRESYGYTF
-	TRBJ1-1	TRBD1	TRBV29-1	TGCAGCGTGGGGACAGGGGATAACACTGAAGCTTTCTTT	CSVGTGDNTEAFF
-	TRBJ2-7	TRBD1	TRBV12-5	TGTGCTAGTGGTTCAACGGGACAGCCCCCCCGAGCGCCCGAGAGCTACGAGCAGTACTTC	CASGSTGQPPRAPESYEQYF
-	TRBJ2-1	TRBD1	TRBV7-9	TGTGCCAGCAGCCACACCGGGACAGGTTCCAATGAGCAGTTCTTC	CASSHTGTGSNEQFF
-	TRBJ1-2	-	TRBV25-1	TGTGCCAGCAGTGAATACGGGAAGTCCGGCGTTGGCTACACCTTC	CASSEYGKSGVGYTF
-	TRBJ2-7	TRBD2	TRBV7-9	TGTGCCAGCAGCTTAAATAAGCGGGACTCCTACGAGCAGTACTTC	CASSLNKRDSYEQYF
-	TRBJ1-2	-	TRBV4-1	TGCGCCAGCAGCCAAGACGGCGGGGTGGGGTGGGGCTACACCTTC	CASSQDGGVGWGYTF
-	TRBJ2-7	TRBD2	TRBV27	TGTGCCAGCAGTTTAAGCGGGAGGTTTTCCTACGAGCAGTACTTC	CASSLSGRFSYEQYF
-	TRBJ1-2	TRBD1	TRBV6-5	TGTGCCAGCAGAGGGGACGGGACAGGGAGCGGCTACACCTTC	CASRGDGTGSGYTF
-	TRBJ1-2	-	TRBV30	TGTGCCTGGAACGCCGAGAGAGGGGGCTACACCTTC	CAWNAERGGYTF
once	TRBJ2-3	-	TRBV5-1	TGCGCCAGCAGCTTGGGAGTTTCGGGATCAGATACGCAGTATTTT	CASSLGVSGSDTQYF
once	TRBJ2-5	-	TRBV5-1	TGCGCCAGCAGCATGGGGTTAACAGGGTTAGAGACCCAGTACTTC	CASSMGLTGLETQYF
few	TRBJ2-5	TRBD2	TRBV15	TGTGCCACCAGCAGAGTGAGGCTAGCGGGAGGAGAGACCCAGTACTTC	CATSRVRLAGGETQYF
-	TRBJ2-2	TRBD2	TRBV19	TGTGCCAGTACTTCGACTAGCGGGAGGGCAGGCACCGGGGAGCTGTTTTTT	CASTSTSGRAGTGELFF
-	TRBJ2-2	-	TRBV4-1	TGCGCCAGCAGCCAAGAACTGGACGGGGTAGGGGAGCTGTTTTTT	CASSQELDGVGELFF
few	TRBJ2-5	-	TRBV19	TGTGCCAGCAAGGAGGGCCCGGGGCAAGAGACCCAGTACTTC	CASKEGPGQETQYF
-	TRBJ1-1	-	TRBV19	TGTGCCAGTAGTATCGGGACAACAGGACCTGAAGCTTTCTTT	CASSIGTTGPEAFF
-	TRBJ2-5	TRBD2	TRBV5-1	TGCGCCAGCAGCTTGGGACTAGCGGGAGGGCCTGAGACCCAGTACTTC	CASSLGLAGGPETQYF
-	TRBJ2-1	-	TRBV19	TGTGCCAGTAGTACCCTAGCTCCAATCCGCAACGAGCAGTTCTTC	CASSTLAPIRNEQFF
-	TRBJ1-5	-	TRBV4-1	TGCGCCAGCAGCCAAGGAGGGAAGCAGCCCCAGCATTTT	CASSQGGKQPQHF
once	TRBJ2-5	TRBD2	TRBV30	TGTGCCTGCGGGCTAGCGGGAGAGACCCAGTACTTC	CACGLAGETQYF
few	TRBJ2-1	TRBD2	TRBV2	TGTGCCAGCACTGACGGTTATAGCGGGAATGAGCAGTTCTTC	CASTDGYSGNEQFF
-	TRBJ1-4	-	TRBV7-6	TGTGCCAGCAGCTTAGGTTTAGGGGTTGCTGAAAAACTGTTTTTT	CASSLGLGVAEKLFF
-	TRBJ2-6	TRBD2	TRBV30	TGTGCCTGGAGTAAGCGGGACTTTCGCTCTGGGGCCAACGTCCTGACTTTC	CAWSKRDFRSGANVLTF
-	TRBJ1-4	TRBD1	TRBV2	TGTGCCAGCAGGTTAATGACAGGGGGCAATGAAAAACTGTTTTTT	CASRLMTGGNEKLFF
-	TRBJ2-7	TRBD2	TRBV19	TGTGCCAGTAGTATGAGGGCGGGAGGGCCGTTCAAGGAGCAGTACTTC	CASSMRAGGPFKEQYF
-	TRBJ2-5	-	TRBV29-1	TGCAGCGTTGAACGCCAGGGTAGCCCGGAGACCCAGTACTTC	CSVERQGSPETQYF
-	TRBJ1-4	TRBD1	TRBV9	TGTGCCAGCAGCGCACAGGGGGCGACTGAAAAACTGTTTTTT	CASSAQGATEKLFF
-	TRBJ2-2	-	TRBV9	TGTGCCAGCGGAAAAGCGGACACCGGGGAGCTGTTTTTT	CASGKADTGELFF
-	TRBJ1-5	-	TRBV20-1	TGCAGTGCTAGTTATCAGGGGCCGGAGCGTCAGCCCCAGCATTTT	CSASYQGPERQPQHF
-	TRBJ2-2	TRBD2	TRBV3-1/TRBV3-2	TGTGCCAGCATCGCCCCGGGACTAGGAAGAACCGGGGAGCTGTTTTTT	CASIAPGLGRTGELFF
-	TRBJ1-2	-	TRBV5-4	TGTGCCAGCAGCTTGACAGTTAACTATGGCTACACCTTC	CASSLTVNYGYTF
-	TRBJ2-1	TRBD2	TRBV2	TGTGCCAGCGGGAGGACTAGCGGGAAAGATGAGCAGTTCTTC	CASGRTSGKDEQFF
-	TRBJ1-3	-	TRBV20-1	TGCAGTGCTAGGACAGGAAACACCATATATTTT	CSARTGNTIYF
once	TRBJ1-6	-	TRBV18	TGTGCCAGCTCGCCTCTCGGGGGAGGATTCTATAATTCACCCCTCCACTTT	CASSPLGGGFYNSPLHF
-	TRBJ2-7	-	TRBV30	TGTGCCTGTGAGGTCTTTACCTACGAGCAGTACTTC	CACEVFTYEQYF
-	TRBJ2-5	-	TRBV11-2	TGTGCCAGCAGCAAATGGTCCGGGTCTCAGGGAGAGACCCAGTACTTC	CASSKWSGSQGETQYF
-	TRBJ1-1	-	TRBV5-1	TGCGCCAGCAGCTTGTTGTCGGTGAACACTGAAGCTTTCTTT	CASSLLSVNTEAFF
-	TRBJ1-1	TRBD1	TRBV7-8	TGTGCCAGCAGCCAAAGACAGGGTGGGGGCACTGAAGCTTTCTTT	CASSQRQGGGTEAFF
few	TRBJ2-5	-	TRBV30	TGTGCCTGGAGTGGCGGGCTCCAAGAGACCCAGTACTTC	CAWSGGLQETQYF
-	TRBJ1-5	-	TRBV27	TGTGCCAGCAGTCAGGGAGGCCAGCCCCAGCATTTT	CASSQGGQPQHF
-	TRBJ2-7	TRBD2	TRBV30	TGTGCCTGGAGGGAGGATAGTAGCGGGAGAGGCTACGAGCAGTACTTC	CAWREDSSGRGYEQYF